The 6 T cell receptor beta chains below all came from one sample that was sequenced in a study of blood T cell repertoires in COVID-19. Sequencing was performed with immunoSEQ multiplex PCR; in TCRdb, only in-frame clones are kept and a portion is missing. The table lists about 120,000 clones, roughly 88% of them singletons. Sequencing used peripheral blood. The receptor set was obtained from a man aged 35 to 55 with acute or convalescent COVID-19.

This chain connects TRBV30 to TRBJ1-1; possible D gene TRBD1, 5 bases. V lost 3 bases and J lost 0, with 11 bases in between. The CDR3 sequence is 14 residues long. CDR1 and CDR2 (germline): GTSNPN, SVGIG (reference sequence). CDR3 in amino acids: CAWRLGGVNTEAFF. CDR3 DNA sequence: TGTGCCTGGAGGTTGGGGGGGGTGAACACTGAAGCTTTCTTT.

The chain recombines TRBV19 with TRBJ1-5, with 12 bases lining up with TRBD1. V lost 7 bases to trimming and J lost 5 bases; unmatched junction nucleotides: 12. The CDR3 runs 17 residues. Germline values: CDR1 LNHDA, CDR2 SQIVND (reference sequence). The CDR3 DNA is TGTGCCAGTAAGGAGGCCGGGACAGGGGGCTGGGATCAGCCCCAGCATTTT. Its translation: CASKEAGTGGWDQPQHF.

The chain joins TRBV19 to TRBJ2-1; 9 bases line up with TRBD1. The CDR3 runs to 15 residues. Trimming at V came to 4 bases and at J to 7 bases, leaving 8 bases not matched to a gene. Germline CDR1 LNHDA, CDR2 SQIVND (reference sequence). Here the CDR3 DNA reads TGTGCCAGTAGTACCTCCGGGACAGGGTCGAATGAGCAGTTCTTC. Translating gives CASSTSGTGSNEQFF.

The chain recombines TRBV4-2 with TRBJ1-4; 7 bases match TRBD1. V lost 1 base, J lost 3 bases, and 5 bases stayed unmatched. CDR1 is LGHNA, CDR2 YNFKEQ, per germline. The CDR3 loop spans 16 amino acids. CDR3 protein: CASSQGRDRANEKLFF. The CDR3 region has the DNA TGTGCCAGCAGCCAAGGTCGGGACAGAGCTAATGAAAAACTGTTTTTT.

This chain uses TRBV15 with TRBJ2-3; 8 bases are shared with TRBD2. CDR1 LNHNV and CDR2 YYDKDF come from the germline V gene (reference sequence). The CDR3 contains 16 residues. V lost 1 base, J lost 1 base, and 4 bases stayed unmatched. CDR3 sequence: CATSRGGSGGTDTQYF. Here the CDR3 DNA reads TGTGCCACCAGCAGAGGGGGTAGCGGGGGCACAGATACGCAGTATTTT.

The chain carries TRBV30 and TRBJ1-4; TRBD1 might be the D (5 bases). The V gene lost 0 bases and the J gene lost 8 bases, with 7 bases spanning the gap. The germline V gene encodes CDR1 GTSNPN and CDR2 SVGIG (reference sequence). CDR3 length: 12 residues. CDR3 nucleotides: TGTGCCTGGAGTGTGGGGGGGGAAAAACTGTTTTTT. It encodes CAWSVGGEKLFF.